The clone carrying this T cell receptor beta chain was counted only a few times. Its antigen is currently unknown. This record comes from a study of blood T cells in healthy people across ages. Study-level points and caveats: Total diversity from one million sequenced T cells was likely underestimated. Strong correlation linked observed beta diversity and percent naive T cells. Higher diversity, along with more naive CD4+ cells, distinguished long-lived donors from aged donors.

It was with a sample-barcoded 5' primer and a J-beta primer mix that a second PCR of roughly 6 to 12 cycles was run. TCRdb re-called the 5' RACE reads with MiXCR, one entry per CDR3 protein. This repertoire shows about 1.4 million distinct CDR3 sequences, 59% found once; its top ten account for over 5.5%. Samples each had at least 5 micrograms of total RNA extracted. V was pared by 2 bases and J by 1 base, with 9 bases between. Germline V gives CDR1 MGHRA, CDR2 YSYEKL. This CDR3 comprises 14 residues. The material sequenced was blood. The source of this sequence is a man younger than 35 in good health. The chain employs TRBV4-1 and TRBJ2-7, with a tentative D call TRBD1 (6 bases). CDR3 region: CASSQRQESYEQYF. CDR3 bases: TGCGCCAGCAGCCAAAGACAGGAATCCTACGAGCAGTACTTC.